The 17 T cell receptor beta chains in this list originate from one sample, sequenced in a study of T cells in Graves' hyperthyroidism and ophthalmopathy. RNA transcripts gave rise to amplified TCR beta CDR3 regions. The TCR CDR3 first-round RT-PCR relied on the HTBI primer set. A single record per CDR3 protein comes from TCRdb applying MiXCR to the multiplex PCR reads. This table has hundreds of thousands of distinct CDR3 sequences, roughly a sixth appearing once. The sample was blood. Source of these receptors: a woman between 18 and 30 years old with Graves' hyperthyroidism.

In this sample, this clonotype turned up many times. The V gene is TRBV27, the J gene TRBJ1-5; the D gene is possibly TRBD1 (5 bases). V gave up 4 bases and J gave up 5 bases, with 12 bases separating them. In germline, CDR1 is MNHEY, CDR2 SMNVEV (reference sequence). The CDR3 is 14 residues long. This CDR3 is CASSWEAGYQPQHF. The CDR3 nucleotides read TGTGCCAGCAGTTGGGAGGCAGGGTATCAGCCCCAGCATTTT.

In this sample, this clonotype turned up many times. The J gene is TRBJ2-5, the V gene TRBV2; 9 nucleotides line up with TRBD2. Germline-derived CDR1 and CDR2 are SNHLY and FYNNEI. V lost 1 base and J lost 5; bases outside the gene matches: 2. This CDR3 contains 14 residues. The CDR3 DNA reads as TGTGCCAGCAGTGAAGGGACTAGCGAGGAGACCCAGTACTTC. This encodes CASSEGTSEETQYF.

Only a few counts were recorded for this clonotype. CDR3: CAWSVAGTSGRMQFF. In DNA form, the CDR3 reads TGTGCCTGGAGTGTGGCCGGGACTAGCGGGCGAATGCAGTTCTTC. V is TRBV30 and J is TRBJ2-1; 12 bases match TRBD2. This CDR3 has 15 residues. V lost 0 bases, J lost 12 bases, and 9 bases stayed unmatched. Germline V CDR1 and CDR2: GTSNPN, SVGIG (reference sequence).

With respect to this clonotype: Being one base from a much bigger clone, this may be a read error. J is TRBJ2-2 and V is TRBV3-1, with unresolved D. Germline-derived CDR1 and CDR2 are LGHDT and YNNKEL (reference sequence). This CDR3 spans 11 amino acids. Trimming stripped 6 bases from V and 7 bases from J, with 6 bases between. CDR3 bases: TGTGCCAGCAGTAGAGTCGGGGAGCTGTTTTTT. Encoded protein: CASSRVGELFF.

There are many counts of this clonotype. The genes are TRBV13 and TRBJ2-7, with 9 bases that match TRBD1. Germline assignment: CDR1 PRHDT and CDR2 FYEKMQ (reference sequence). The trim removed 5 bases at V and 3 bases at J, leaving 5 bases unmatched. The length of the CDR3 is 14 residues. This chain's CDR3 is CASSPRDRVYEQYF. The DNA of the CDR3 is TGTGCCAGCAGCCCCCGGGACAGGGTCTACGAGCAGTACTTC.

This clonotype was recorded many times. The chain uses TRBV20-1 and TRBJ2-1, with TRBD2 matching over 12 bases. Germline V gene sequence: CDR1 DFQATT, CDR2 SNEGSKA (reference sequence). J was trimmed by 0 bases and V by 1 base; bases with no gene match: 7. The CDR3 runs to 18 residues. The CDR3 spells CSARGTSGNLSSYNEQFF. The CDR3 DNA is TGCAGTGCTAGAGGGACTAGCGGGAACCTCAGCTCCTACAATGAGCAGTTCTTC.

This clonotype was observed many times. The chain joins TRBV28 to TRBJ2-5, with 13 bases that match TRBD2. Germline CDR1 is MDHEN and CDR2 is SYDVKM. The CDR3 covers 16 residues. With V trimmed by 5 bases and J by 1 base, 4 bases remained unmatched. CDR3 region: CASSLTSGGSQETQYF. CDR3 DNA: TGTGCCAGCAGTCTGACTAGCGGGGGGTCCCAAGAGACCCAGTACTTC.

Only a few counts were recorded for this clonotype. J is TRBJ2-3 and V is TRBV4-3, with a possible D match to TRBD2 (5 bases). V lost 0 bases and J 1 base, leaving 20 bases between the germline ends. This CDR3 is 19 amino acids long. Germline V gene sequence: CDR1 LGHNA, CDR2 YSLEER. The CDR3 spells CASSQDGLSRLAGTDTQYF. For the CDR3, the DNA is TGCGCCAGCAGCCAAGACGGCCTCTCCAGGCTAGCTGGCACAGATACGCAGTATTTT.

The V gene is TRBV9, the J gene TRBJ2-3; D remains unclear. The CDR3 sequence is 13 residues long. Trimming left V 6 bases short and J 0 bases short, with 8 bases between. Germline CDR1 is SGDLS and CDR2 is YYNGEE. The CDR3, as DNA: TGTGCCAGCAACCCAACTAGCACAGATACGCAGTATTTT. As protein: CASNPTSTDTQYF.

This clonotype was observed at least ten times. CDR3 coding DNA: TGTGCCAGCAGTTTAGCAGGTTCCCGTGGCTACACCTTC. Amino acids: CASSLAGSRGYTF. The chain employs TRBV28 and TRBJ1-2; D is undetermined. V was cut by 2 bases and J by 7 bases, with 11 bases left in between. The CDR3 runs to 13 residues. The germline V gene encodes CDR1 MDHEN and CDR2 SYDVKM.

The sample holds many counts of this clonotype. V usage is TRBV3-1 and J usage is TRBJ2-7; 13 bases align to TRBD2. The germline V gene has CDR1 LGHDT and CDR2 YNNKEL (reference sequence). The CDR3 sequence is 14 residues long. V gave up 4 bases and J gave up 4 bases; unmatched junction bases: 1. The CDR3 DNA follows: TGTGCCAGCAGCCGGACTAGCGGGGGATACGAGCAGTACTTC. This sequence encodes CASSRTSGGYEQYF.

This clonotype was counted ten times or more. In nucleotides, the CDR3 is TGTGCCAGCAGTTTGATTGGGTACGCTGAAGCTTTCTTT. This translates into CASSLIGYAEAFF. V and J are TRBV28 and TRBJ1-1, with D hard to call. V dropped 3 bases and J dropped 6 bases, with 11 bases sitting between them. CDR1 and CDR2 (germline): MDHEN, SYDVKM. This CDR3 has 13 residues.

Note on this clonotype: A read error may be the cause here, since a much bigger clone is one base away. The chain carries TRBV6-9 and TRBJ2-1; 8 bases are shared with TRBD1. This CDR3 is 16 amino acids long. Germline CDR1 reads MNHGY; CDR2 reads SVAAGI. The CDR3 reads CASSYLPGQAPNGQFF. CDR3 nucleotides: TGTGCCAGCAGTTACTTACCGGGACAGGCCCCGAATGGGCAGTTCTTC.

The sample holds a few counts of this clonotype. This chain joins TRBV19 and TRBJ2-6, with a weak D call TRBD1 (5 bases). Germline V CDR1 and CDR2: LNHDA, SQIVND (reference sequence). Deletions cut 3 bases from V and 2 bases from J, with 11 bases between. The CDR3 runs to 16 residues. This chain's CDR3 is CASSMGPTAGANVLTF. In DNA form, the CDR3 reads TGTGCCAGTAGTATGGGGCCGACAGCTGGGGCCAACGTCCTGACTTTC. Drawing the rest from reference TRBV19 and TRBJ2-6, the complete variable domain is DGGITQSPKYLFRKEGQNVTLSCEQNLNHDAMYWYRQDPGQGLRLIYYSQIVNDFQKGDIAEGYSVSREKKESFPLTVTSAQKNPTAFYLCASSMGPTAGANVLTFGAGSRLTVL.

This clonotype was seen a few times. The chain is built from TRBV30 and TRBJ2-2; TRBD2 aligns across 12 bases. The CDR3 consists of 13 residues. Germline values: CDR1 GTSNPN, CDR2 SVGIG (reference sequence). CDR3 loop: CARTSGDVGELFF. The DNA for the CDR3 is TGTGCACGGACTAGCGGGGACGTCGGGGAGCTGTTTTTT.

V and J are TRBV12-3 or TRBV12-4 and TRBJ1-6; D is possibly TRBD1 (5 bases). Deletions cut 3 bases from V and 0 bases from J, with 9 bases between. This CDR3 has 16 residues. The DNA for the CDR3 is TGTGCCAGCAGTTTCCCACAGGCCTCCTATAATTCACCCCTCCACTTT. Translated, it gives CASSFPQASYNSPLHF.

V usage is TRBV6-5 and J usage is TRBJ1-1; D gene unclear. The CDR3 sequence is 16 residues long. CDR1 MNHEY and CDR2 SVGAGI come from the germline V gene. The V and J ends lost 2 bases and 0 bases respectively, with 13 bases between them. Here the CDR3 reads CASSYGVQSMNTEAFF. Here the CDR3 DNA reads TGTGCCAGCAGTTACGGTGTACAGTCCATGAACACTGAAGCTTTCTTT.